This T cell receptor (beta chain) was identified during a study of blood T cell repertoires in COVID-19. About the study: There were acute and convalescent COVID-19 samples, and they came from the United States, Italy and Spain. PBMCs, B-cell-depleted T cells, or T cells provided the cDNA or gDNA that made up the material.

This clone occurred once. CDR3 length: 14 amino acids. V lost 3 bases, J lost 8 bases, and 17 bases lay in between. CDR1 SGHRS and CDR2 YFSETQ come from the germline V gene. In the authors' methods: Amplifying reference gene primers gave estimates of nucleated cell counts. Measured with immunoSEQ multiplex PCR; TCRdb has only the in-frame clones, and not every one. That table gives V, J and clone size, and the DNA gave D and trimming. Altogether about 75,000 clones are present, 87% being singletons, with the ten largest covering around 6.3%. This chain connects TRBV5-1 to TRBJ1-1; the D is unclear. The sample consisted of peripheral blood. The clonotype comes from a woman aged 45-60 years with acute or convalescent COVID-19. DNA for the CDR3: TGCGCCAGCAGCTCGGGGTACGGGTCGGAAGAAGCTTTCTTT. Its translation is CASSSGYGSEEAFF.